This TCR beta chain was recovered during a study of blood T cell repertoires in COVID-19 (dated by TCRdb to the early 2020s). With respect to the entire study: Samples covering the acute and convalescent phases of COVID-19 were provided by collaborators in the United States, Italy and Spain. The material from the prospective study consisted of cDNA or gDNA derived from T cells, B-cell-depleted T cells, or PBMCs. Subjects who had been exposed to COVID-19, were actively infected with it, or had recovered from it provided the deeply sampled blood TCRbeta repertoires that made up the dataset. The repertoires were released in a freely available public database intended as a resource for research on the immune response to SARS-CoV-2. Samples came from the ongoing ImmuneRACE study (first 160 participants) plus 1,254 subjects from 6 global collaborators. The sample metadata nearly always contained a de-identified subject ID, COVID-19 status, age in years and sex. Where HLA class I and class II types were available, the types were taken from metadata supplied by the sample provider, not from assay-based typing. Results and caveats for the whole study, not just this receptor: The quantity of clinical and demographic metadata differed by source and by participant and was supplied without curation.

TCRbeta CDR3 regions were amplified from genomic DNA by means of the immunoSEQ Assay, a bias-controlled multiplex PCR. Per the source publication's procedure: The number of nucleated cells in each sample was estimated from the amplification of reference gene primers within the assay. To quantify the absolute abundance of each unique TCRbeta CDR3 rearrangement, sequence reads were collapsed and filtered. For each sample, productive Simpson clonality was calculated by taking the square root of Simpson's diversity index across productive rearrangements. TCRdb provides this immuneACCESS table in a form limited to in-frame rearrangements. Some clones are lacking; in checked studies, under half of them reflect an unresolved V gene, and why the rest are absent is not known. V, J and clone size derive from that table, while D and trimming were established from the DNA sequence. Present in this sample are around 200,000 clones, 70% to 80% of which were seen just once. Around 5.9% of the sample is in the top ten clones.

Points on this clone: No cognate antigen has been identified for it. No quality values exist for individual bases; no much larger clone is one base distant.

At one collaborating source in Seattle, patients were enrolled during active infection and were followed longitudinally through the course of disease. The collaborating institutions used their own protocols to collect whole blood in K2EDTA tubes. Collaborator samples were shipped for TCRbeta analysis as frozen whole blood, isolated PBMCs, or DNA extracted from either sample type. Via the germline V gene, CDR1 is MNHNS and CDR2 SASEGT. Reading from cysteine to phenylalanine, the CDR3 counts 15 amino acids. Left in the record is the CDR3 DNA by itself, 45 bases read in frame from the first base. After removal of 1 base from V and 6 bases from J, the junction retains 9 bases not matched to a gene.

This sequence uses TRBV6-1 and TRBJ2-7; 7 central nucleotides agree with TRBD2. The sequence came from a woman aged 40 to 50 with COVID-19, enrolled during active disease. The material sequenced was peripheral blood. The CDR3 region has the sequence CASSEVGAGVLEQYF. The bases read TGTGCCAGCAGTGAAGTGGGTGCGGGGGTCCTCGAGCAGTACTTC.